Listed below are T cell receptor beta chains from one sample, sequenced in a study of blood T cell repertoires in COVID-19. Sequencing used immunoSEQ multiplex PCR; TCRdb keeps in-frame clones, though not all of them. This sample has about 220,000 clones, with approximately 80% found just once. The sample taken for sequencing was PBMCs or T cells enriched from blood (not recorded which). The source is a man aged 40-49 years who had recovered from COVID-19. Both conserved end residues are part of each CDR3. D genes are given only for firm matches. Only some rows state a clone size, as once, few, many or a class for expanded clones.

V	D	J	length	size	DNA	CDR3
TRBV7-9	TRBD1	TRBJ1-5	16	.	TGTGCCAGCAGCCAATACTCCGACAGGGCAAATCAGCCCCAGCATTTT	CASSQYSDRANQPQHF
TRBV6-2/TRBV6-3	.	TRBJ2-1	16	once	TGTGCCAGCAGTTCCCCGGAGTACCGGCGCTACAATGAGCAGTTCTTC	CASSSPEYRRYNEQFF
TRBV27	TRBD1	TRBJ1-1	14	.	TGTGCCAGTAGTGCAGGGGGGCCGAACACTGAAGCTTTCTTT	CASSAGGPNTEAFF
TRBV28	.	TRBJ1-2	15	.	TGTGCCAGCAGGCCGAGAACAGGGACCCCTATCAGCTACACCTTC	CASRPRTGTPISYTF
TRBV24-1	.	TRBJ1-5	24	.	TGTGCCACCAGTGATTGGGCGGGGAGTAACCCCCTTGAAGAAGACAACTTGAAAGATCAGCCCCAGCATTTT	CATSDWAGSNPLEEDNLKDQPQHF
TRBV30	.	TRBJ2-5	13	.	TGTGCCTGGAGTGGCATTAGCTTGGAGACCCAGTACTTC	CAWSGISLETQYF
TRBV28	.	TRBJ1-2	12	once	TGTGCCAGCAGTTTGGCCAACTATGGCTACACCTTC	CASSLANYGYTF
TRBV21-1	.	TRBJ1-2	15	.	TGTGCCCAGGCCTCCAGGGTCAGGGTTAACTATGGCTACACCTTC	CAQASRVRVNYGYTF
TRBV23-1	TRBD1	TRBJ2-3	14	.	TGCGCCAGCATCCCGGGACAGCCCACAGATACGCAGTATTTT	CASIPGQPTDTQYF
TRBV5-1	TRBD1	TRBJ1-6	14	.	TGCGCCAGCAGCGGGGGGACAGGGGACTCACCCCTCCACTTT	CASSGGTGDSPLHF
TRBV14	.	TRBJ1-1	15	.	TGTGCCAGCAGCCAACAAACAGGCCCCGGGACTGAAGCTTTCTTT	CASSQQTGPGTEAFF
TRBV7-2	TRBD1	TRBJ1-5	15	.	TGTGCCAGCAGCCGGCAGGGGACAGGCAATCAGCCCCAGCATTTT	CASSRQGTGNQPQHF
TRBV10-3	.	TRBJ2-7	15	.	TGTGCCATCAGTGAGTCTAGCCAGGGCTCCTACGAGCAGTACTTC	CAISESSQGSYEQYF
TRBV30	TRBD1	TRBJ1-5	13	few	TGTGCCTGGAGTGGGACAGGGATGCAGCCCCAGCATTTT	CAWSGTGMQPQHF
TRBV14	TRBD1	TRBJ2-7	15	.	TGTGCCAGCAGCAACCGGGACAGAAGCTCCTACGAGCAGTACTTC	CASSNRDRSSYEQYF
TRBV10-2	.	TRBJ2-6	16	.	TGCGCCAGCAGTGACAGGGGAGCCTCTGGGGCCAACGTCCTGACTTTC	CASSDRGASGANVLTF
TRBV27	TRBD1	TRBJ1-2	15	.	TGTGCCAGCAGTTCGCGGGGACAGGTACCCTATGGCTACACCTTC	CASSSRGQVPYGYTF
TRBV4-3	.	TRBJ1-4	15	.	TGCGCCAGCAGCCAAGAAACAGGGCGAATGGAAAAACTGTTTTTT	CASSQETGRMEKLFF
TRBV9	.	TRBJ2-5	16	.	TGTGCCAGCAGCGTAGGGGTCGGGCAGGGGCAAGAGACCCAGTACTTC	CASSVGVGQGQETQYF
TRBV18	.	TRBJ1-1	13	.	TGTGCCAGCTCCCCAACACTGAACACTGAAGCTTTCTTT	CASSPTLNTEAFF
TRBV28	.	TRBJ1-5	15	.	TGTGCCAGCGAGAAAGGGGCCTATAGCAATCAGCCCCAGCATTTT	CASEKGAYSNQPQHF
TRBV15	.	TRBJ1-2	14	once	TGTGCCACCAGCAGAGGCGGGCGGTTCTATGGCTACACCTTC	CATSRGGRFYGYTF
TRBV5-4	.	TRBJ1-4	14	.	TGTGCCAGCAGCTTGGCCGGCGGGAGTGAAAAACTGTTTTTT	CASSLAGGSEKLFF
TRBV4-1	TRBD2	TRBJ2-2	15	.	TGCGCCAGCAGCCGCGGACTAGCGAACCCCGGGGAGCTGTTTTTT	CASSRGLANPGELFF
TRBV7-6	.	TRBJ1-3	15	.	TGTGCCAGCAGCCTATCACGGGTTTCTGGAAACACCATATATTTT	CASSLSRVSGNTIYF
TRBV14	TRBD1	TRBJ1-4	13	.	TGTGCCAGCTCGCAGGGGGCTAAGGAAAAACTGTTTTTT	CASSQGAKEKLFF
TRBV2	.	TRBJ1-6	15	.	TGTGCCAGCAGTGAGCGGATTGTCAGTGGTTCACCCCTCCACTTT	CASSERIVSGSPLHF